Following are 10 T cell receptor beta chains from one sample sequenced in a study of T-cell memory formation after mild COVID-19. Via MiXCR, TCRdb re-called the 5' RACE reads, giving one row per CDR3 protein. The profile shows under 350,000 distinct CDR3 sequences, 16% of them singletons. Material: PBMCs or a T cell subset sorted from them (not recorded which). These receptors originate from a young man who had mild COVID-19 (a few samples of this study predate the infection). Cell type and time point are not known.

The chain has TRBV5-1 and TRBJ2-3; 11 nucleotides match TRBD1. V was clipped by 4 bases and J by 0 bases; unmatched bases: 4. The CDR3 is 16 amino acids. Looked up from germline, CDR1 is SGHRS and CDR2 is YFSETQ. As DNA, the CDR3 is TGCGCCAGCAGCAGGTGGACAGGGGGCAGCACAGATACGCAGTATTTT. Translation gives CASSRWTGGSTDTQYF.

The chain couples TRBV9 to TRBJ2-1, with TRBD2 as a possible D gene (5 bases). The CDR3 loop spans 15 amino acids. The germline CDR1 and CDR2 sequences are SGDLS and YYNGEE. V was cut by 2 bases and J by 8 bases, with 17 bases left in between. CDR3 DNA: TGTGCCAGCAGCGTGGAGGTCTACTCCTCCGATGAGCAGTTCTTC. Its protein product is CASSVEVYSSDEQFF.

The CDR3, as DNA: TGTGCCAGCAGCCTAAAACAGAGCTCCTACAATGAGCAGTTCTTC. Translating it yields CASSLKQSSYNEQFF. J is TRBJ2-1 and V is TRBV14; no firm D call. CDR3 length equals 15 residues. V was trimmed by 4 bases and J by 0 bases, leaving 10 bases between them. The germline gives CDR1 SGHDN, CDR2 FVKESK.

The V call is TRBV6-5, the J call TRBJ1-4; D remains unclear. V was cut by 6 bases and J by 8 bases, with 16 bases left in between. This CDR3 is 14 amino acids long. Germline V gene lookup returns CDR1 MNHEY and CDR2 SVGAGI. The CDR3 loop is CASSSRLSGEKLFF. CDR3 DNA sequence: TGTGCCAGCAGCTCCCGGCTTTCGGGGGAAAAACTGTTTTTT.

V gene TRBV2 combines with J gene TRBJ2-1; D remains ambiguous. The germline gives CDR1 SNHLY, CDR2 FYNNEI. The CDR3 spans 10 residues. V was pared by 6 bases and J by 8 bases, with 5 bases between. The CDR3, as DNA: TGTGCCAGCAGAGTCGATGAGCAGTTCTTC. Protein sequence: CASRVDEQFF.

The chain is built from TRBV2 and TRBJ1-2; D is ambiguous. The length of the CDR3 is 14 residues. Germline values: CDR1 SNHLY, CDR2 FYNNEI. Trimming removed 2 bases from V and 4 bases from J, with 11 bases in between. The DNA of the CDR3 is TGTGCCAGCAGTGAACGGCGGCAGCCCTATGGCTACACCTTC. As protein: CASSERRQPYGYTF.

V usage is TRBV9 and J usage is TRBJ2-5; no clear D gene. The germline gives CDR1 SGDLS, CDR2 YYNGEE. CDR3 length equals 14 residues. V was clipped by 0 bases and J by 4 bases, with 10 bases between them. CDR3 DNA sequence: TGTGCCAGCAGCGTAGGGCGTCCCATAGAGACCCAGTACTTC. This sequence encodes CASSVGRPIETQYF.

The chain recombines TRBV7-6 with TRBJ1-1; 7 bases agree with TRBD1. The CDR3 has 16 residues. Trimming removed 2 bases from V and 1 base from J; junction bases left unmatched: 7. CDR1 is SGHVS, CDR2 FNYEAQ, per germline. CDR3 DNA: TGTGCCAGCAGCTTACAGCGACAGGGAACGAACACTGAAGCTTTCTTT. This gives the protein CASSLQRQGTNTEAFF.

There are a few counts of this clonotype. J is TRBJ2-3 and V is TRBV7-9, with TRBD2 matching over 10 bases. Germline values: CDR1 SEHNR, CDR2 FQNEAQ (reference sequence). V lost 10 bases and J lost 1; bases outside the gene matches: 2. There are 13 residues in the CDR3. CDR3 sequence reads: CATGTSGTDTQYF. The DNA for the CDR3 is TGTGCCACGGGGACTAGCGGCACAGATACGCAGTATTTT.

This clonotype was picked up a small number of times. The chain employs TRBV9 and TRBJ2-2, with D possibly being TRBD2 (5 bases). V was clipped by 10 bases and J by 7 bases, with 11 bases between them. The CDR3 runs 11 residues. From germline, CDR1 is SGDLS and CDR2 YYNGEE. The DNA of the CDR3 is TGTGCCTCTGGCGGGTACGGGGAGCTGTTTTTT. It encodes CASGGYGELFF.